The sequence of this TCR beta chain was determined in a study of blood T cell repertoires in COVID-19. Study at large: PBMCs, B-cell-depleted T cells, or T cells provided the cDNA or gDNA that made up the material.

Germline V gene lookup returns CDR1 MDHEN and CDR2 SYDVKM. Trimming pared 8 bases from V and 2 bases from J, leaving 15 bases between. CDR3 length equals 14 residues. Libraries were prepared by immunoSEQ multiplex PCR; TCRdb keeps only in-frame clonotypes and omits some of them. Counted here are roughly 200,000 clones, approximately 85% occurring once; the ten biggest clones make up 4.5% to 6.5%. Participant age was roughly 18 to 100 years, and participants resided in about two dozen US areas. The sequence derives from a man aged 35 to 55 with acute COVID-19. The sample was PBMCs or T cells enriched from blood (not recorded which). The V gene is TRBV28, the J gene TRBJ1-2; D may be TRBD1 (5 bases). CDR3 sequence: CASLEGIKNYGYTF. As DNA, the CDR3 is TGTGCCAGCCTGGAGGGGATTAAGAACTATGGCTACACCTTC.